This T cell receptor beta chain was identified in a study of blood T cells in healthy people across ages. Findings of the study overall: With naive T cell percentage, TCR beta diversity showed a strong correlation. The long-lived group displayed more naive CD4+ cells, plus higher diversity, than the aged donors did.

CDR1 and CDR2 (germline): MNHEY, SMNVEV (reference sequence). CDR3 size: 17 residues. Trimming removed 5 bases from V and 0 bases from J; junction bases left unmatched: 9. A J-beta primer mix and a sample-barcoded 5' primer were used in a second PCR of about 7 to 12 cycles. A 12-random-nucleotide template-switch adaptor tagged each cDNA molecule. TCRdb reanalysed the 5' RACE reads using MiXCR and keeps one entry per CDR3 protein. The repertoire consists of roughly 560,000 distinct CDR3 sequences, with 24% occurring once and the leading ten covering roughly 9.4%. As regards this clonotype: What it binds is not known.

The same data also contributed to another study, on T cells of mothers and their children.

This TCR was sampled from a boy between 5 and 17 years old in good health. Material: blood. The chain recombines TRBV27 with TRBJ2-1; 8 bases fit TRBD2. For the CDR3, the DNA is TGTGCCAGCAGTCCGCCGACTAGCGCGAGCTCCTACAATGAGCAGTTCTTC. Residues: CASSPPTSASSYNEQFF.